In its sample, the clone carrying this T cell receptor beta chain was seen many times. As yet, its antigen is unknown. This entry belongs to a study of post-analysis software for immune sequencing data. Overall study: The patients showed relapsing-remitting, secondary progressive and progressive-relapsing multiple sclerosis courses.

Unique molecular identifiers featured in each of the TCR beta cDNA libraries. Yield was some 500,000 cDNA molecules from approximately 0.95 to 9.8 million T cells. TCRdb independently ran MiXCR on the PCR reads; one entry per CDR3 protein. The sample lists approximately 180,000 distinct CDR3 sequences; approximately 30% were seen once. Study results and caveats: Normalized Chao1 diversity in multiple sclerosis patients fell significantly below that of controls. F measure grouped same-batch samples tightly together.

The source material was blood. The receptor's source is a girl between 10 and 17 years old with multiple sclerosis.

The CDR3 spells CASSSGRPYEQYF. The CDR3 DNA reads TGTGCCAGCAGTTCCGGGAGACCATACGAGCAGTACTTC. The V call is TRBV7-8, the J call TRBJ2-7; TRBD2 is a possible D gene (6 bases). Trimming took off 6 bases at V and 4 bases at J, with 13 bases between the two ends. From germline, CDR1 is SGHVS and CDR2 FQNEAQ. The CDR3 consists of 13 residues.